The T cell receptor (beta chain) described here comes from a study of technical replicates of blood from a few donors. Profiling relied on immunoSEQ multiplex PCR, and the TCRdb table lists in-frame clones only, not all of them. Of 59,000 or so clones listed, roughly 95% are singletons. Sample: PBMCs. The clonotype originates from a human donor in good health. Some clones in this sample may be carry-over from other donors' samples.

The CDR3 sequence: CASSQGRQETQYF. For the CDR3, the DNA is TGTGCCAGCAGTCAGGGGCGCCAAGAGACCCAGTACTTC. The J gene is TRBJ2-5, the V gene TRBV2, with TRBD1 as a possible D gene (6 bases). Germline values: CDR1 SNHLY, CDR2 FYNNEI. The CDR3 runs to 13 residues. Trimming pared 5 bases from V and 1 base from J, leaving 8 bases between.